These 3 T cell receptor beta chains originate from one sample sequenced in a study of cytomegalovirus exposure and HLA in healthy donors. The PCR was carried out with 60 Vbeta primers and 13 Jbeta primers. Generated by immunoSEQ multiplex PCR, the TCRdb table keeps only in-frame clones and is missing some. The sample lists 35,000 to 40,000 clones, 45% to 55% seen once, with 6.2% in the top ten. Sequencing was carried out using PBMCs. These receptors came from a woman aged 40 to 55 in good health and CMV-seropositive.

This clone turned up a few times. The genes are TRBV11-3 and TRBJ2-2; tentative D call: TRBD2 (6 bases). V gave up 4 bases and J gave up 4 bases, with 16 bases separating them. The CDR3 contains 16 residues. Germline V lookup: CDR1 SGHNT, CDR2 YENEEA. The CDR3 loop is CASSSPGLRSTGELFF. CDR3 bases: TGTGCCAGCAGCTCACCGGGACTGAGGAGCACCGGGGAGCTGTTTTTT.

This clone was picked up a small number of times. J is TRBJ2-5 and V is TRBV7-9, with D possibly being TRBD1 (7 bases). Trimming shortened V by 5 bases and J by 1 base, and 26 bases separated the two germline ends. Germline CDR1 is SEHNR and CDR2 is FQNEAQ (reference sequence). The CDR3 is made up of 19 amino acids. The CDR3: CASSPKEGGQNILQETQYF. DNA of the CDR3: TGTGCCAGCAGCCCCAAAGAGGGGGGACAGAATATACTCCAAGAGACCCAGTACTTC. The variable domain in full, with the rest retrieved from reference TRBV7-9 and TRBJ2-5, is DTGVSQNPRHKITKRGQNVTFRCDPISEHNRLYWYRQTLGQGPEFLTYFQNEAQLEKSRLLSDRFSAERPKGSFSTLEIQRTEQGDSAMYLCASSPKEGGQNILQETQYFGPGTRLLVL.

The rearrangement uses TRBV7-2 and TRBJ2-2; 8 positions match TRBD2. Germline trimming cut 5 bases from V and 1 base from J; bases unmatched to any gene: 9. The CDR3 is made up of 17 amino acids. Germline CDR1 is SGHTA and CDR2 is FQGNSA. Here the CDR3 reads CASSPSRAGGNTGELFF. The CDR3 nucleotides are TGTGCCAGCAGCCCAAGCCGGGCGGGGGGGAACACCGGGGAGCTGTTTTTT.